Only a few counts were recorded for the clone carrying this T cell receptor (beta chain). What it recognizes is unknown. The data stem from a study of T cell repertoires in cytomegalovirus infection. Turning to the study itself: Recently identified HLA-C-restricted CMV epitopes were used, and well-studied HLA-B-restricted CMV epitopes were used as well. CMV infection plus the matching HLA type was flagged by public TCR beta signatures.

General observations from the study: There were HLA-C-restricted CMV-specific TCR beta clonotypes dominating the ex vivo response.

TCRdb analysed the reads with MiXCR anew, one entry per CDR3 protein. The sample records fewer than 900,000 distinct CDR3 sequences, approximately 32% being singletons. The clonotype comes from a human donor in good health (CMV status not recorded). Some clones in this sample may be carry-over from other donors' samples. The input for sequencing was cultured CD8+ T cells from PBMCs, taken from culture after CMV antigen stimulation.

CDR3: CASSLGGMDYTF. Written as DNA, the CDR3 is TGTGCCAGCAGCTTAGGTGGGATGGACTACACCTTC. The chain is built from TRBV7-9 and TRBJ1-2; D gene unclear. The CDR3 contains 12 residues. The ends were cut back, 1 base at V and 10 bases at J, with 10 bases in the middle. Germline-derived CDR1 and CDR2 are SEHNR and FQNEAQ (reference sequence).